The next 6 T cell receptor beta chains were all read from a single sample in a study of a mutant IDH1 vaccine in newly diagnosed glioma. Time point indicated: baseline, week 1 (first vaccination visit). The treatment here: pre-vaccination baseline after standard-of-care therapy. Profiling relied on immunoSEQ multiplex PCR, and the TCRdb table lists in-frame clones only, not all of them. The sample carries fewer than 100,000 clones, about 87% recorded once. Material: PBMCs, obtained from a glioma patient treated with radiotherapy, temozolomide or both. The origin of the receptors is a woman in her forties or fifties with glioma.

This chain joins TRBV29-1 and TRBJ2-3; D is undetermined. CDR1 SQVTM and CDR2 ANQGSEA come from the germline V gene. V lost 0 bases, J lost 5 bases, and 15 bases lay in between. The CDR3 length is 15 residues. The CDR3 region is CSVEDRSSGIDTQYF. CDR3 sequence (DNA): TGCAGCGTTGAAGATCGATCGAGTGGGATAGATACGCAGTATTTT.

The V gene is TRBV9, the J gene TRBJ2-1; 10 nucleotides line up with TRBD2. The trim removed 3 bases at V and 4 bases at J, leaving 7 bases unmatched. The CDR3 is 16 residues long. Germline lookup yields CDR1 SGDLS and CDR2 YYNGEE. The CDR3 nucleotides are TGTGCCAGCAGCGCCCGGGGGACTAGCGTGTACAATGAGCAGTTCTTC. Amino acids: CASSARGTSVYNEQFF.

This sequence joins TRBV28 and TRBJ2-5; 7 nucleotides line up with TRBD1. Germline V gives CDR1 MDHEN, CDR2 SYDVKM. The V segment lost 4 bases and the J segment 5 bases; nucleotides outside the gene matches: 7. This CDR3 is 14 amino acids long. CDR3 in DNA: TGTGCCAGCAGTTCCCCCGACAGGGTTGAGACCCAGTACTTC. Encoded protein: CASSSPDRVETQYF.

The V gene is TRBV5-4, the J gene TRBJ1-1; 9 nucleotides match TRBD1. This CDR3 is built from 15 residues. Germline CDR1 and CDR2: SGHNT and YYREEE (reference sequence). J gave up 3 bases and V 3 bases, and 6 bases lay outside the gene matches. The CDR3 is CASSSNRGRDTEAFF. As DNA, the CDR3 is TGTGCCAGCAGCTCCAACAGGGGGCGCGACACTGAAGCTTTCTTT.

The chain uses TRBV27 and TRBJ1-2; TRBD1 might be the D (6 bases). V lost 1 base, J lost 1 base, and 10 bases lay in between. CDR3 length: 15 amino acids. CDR1 is MNHEY, CDR2 SMNVEV, per germline (reference sequence). Here the CDR3 DNA reads TGTGCCAGCAGTTTATTGCGGGGGCATAACTATGGCTACACCTTC. Translation: CASSLLRGHNYGYTF.

V gene TRBV7-8 combines with J gene TRBJ1-3; 10 bases map to TRBD1. CDR1 is SGHVS and CDR2 is FQNEAQ in the germline V gene. The CDR3 covers 16 residues. V shed 4 bases and J 7 bases; nucleotides not matched to a gene: 10. The chain's CDR3 is CASSSLVWTGGNTIYF. In DNA form, the CDR3 reads TGTGCCAGCAGCTCCCTGGTTTGGACAGGGGGTAACACCATATATTTT.